Listed below are T cell receptor beta chains from one sample, sequenced in a study of control samples from healthy donors and cancer patients. The protocol was immunoSEQ multiplex PCR, while the TCRdb copy is restricted to in-frame clones and leaves out a portion. This table holds about 190,000 clones, 91% found once. Sequencing was performed on blood. These receptors came from a man aged 30-40 years in good health. Both conserved end residues are part of each CDR3. The D gene is left open where the match is weak. Clone size is stated in some rows and not others, as once, few, many or a class when expanded.

>TRBV7-9|TRBJ2-3|-|-
TGTGCCAGCAGCACTAGCGGCCAGGGGGACTCAGTGGATACGCAGTATTTT
CASSTSGQGDSVDTQYF
>TRBV14|TRBJ1-1|-|-
TGTGCCAGCAGCCAAGGGACACCCGGTGAAGCTTTCTTT
CASSQGTPGEAFF
>TRBV7-9|TRBJ1-3|TRBD1|-
TGTGCCAGCAGCTCACAGGGGATCAACTCTGGAAACACCATATATTTT
CASSSQGINSGNTIYF
>TRBV11-2|TRBJ2-5|TRBD2|-
TGTGCCAGCACTTCGACTAGCGGGGTCCCAGAGACCCAGTACTTC
CASTSTSGVPETQYF
>TRBV3-1/TRBV3-2|TRBJ1-1|-|-
TGTGCCAGCAGCCAAGACCCAGGGAGGACAATGAACACTGAAGCTTTCTTT
CASSQDPGRTMNTEAFF
>TRBV11-2|TRBJ2-4|-|-
TGTGCCAGCAGCTCTCGGGACTCTGTCAAAAACATTCAGTACTTC
CASSSRDSVKNIQYF
>TRBV4-1|TRBJ2-1|TRBD1|-
TGCGCCAGCAGCGGCACCGGGACAGGGGCCAATGAGCAGTTCTTC
CASSGTGTGANEQFF
>TRBV9|TRBJ1-4|-|-
TGTGCCAGCAGCCCCAACGATAATGAAAAACTGTTTTTT
CASSPNDNEKLFF
>TRBV27|TRBJ2-3|-|-
TGTGCCAGCAGTTTATTTGTGGAAGGAGCAGATACGCAGTATTTT
CASSLFVEGADTQYF
>TRBV11-2|TRBJ1-1|TRBD1|-
TGTGCCAGCAGCTTAGAACTCGGGACAGACTACACTGAAGCTTTCTTT
CASSLELGTDYTEAFF
>TRBV7-6|TRBJ1-1|TRBD1|-
TGTGCCAGCAGCCCCCGGGACAGGGGGCAGGGTGAAGCTTTCTTT
CASSPRDRGQGEAFF
>TRBV5-6|TRBJ1-3|-|-
TGTGCCAGCAGCTTTACGTACTCTGGAAACACCATATATTTT
CASSFTYSGNTIYF
>TRBV9|TRBJ1-4|-|once
TGTGCCAGCAGCAAGCAGGGTATGGATAATGAAAAACTGTTTTTT
CASSKQGMDNEKLFF
>TRBV14|TRBJ2-1|-|-
TGTGCCAGCAGCCAAGGGAAAGGGCCTAAAGATAATGAGCAGTTCTTC
CASSQGKGPKDNEQFF
>TRBV18|TRBJ2-7|-|-
TGTGCCAGCTCACCACCTGCGCAGCCCCCATACGAGCAGTACTTC
CASSPPAQPPYEQYF
>TRBV9|TRBJ2-2|TRBD2|-
TGTGCCAGCAGCGTGACTAGCGGGGGGAGCGGGGAGCTGTTTTTT
CASSVTSGGSGELFF
>TRBV30|TRBJ2-2|TRBD1|-
TGTGCCTGTACCCACAGGGGCCTGAACACCGGGGAGCTGTTTTTT
CACTHRGLNTGELFF
>TRBV6-2/TRBV6-3|TRBJ2-1|-|-
TGTGCCAGCAGTTACCCACTGGCCGGATACAATGAGCAGTTCTTC
CASSYPLAGYNEQFF
>TRBV6-5|TRBJ2-7|TRBD1|-
TGTGCCAGCAGCGACGCCGGACAGGGTAGCTACGAGCAGTACTTC
CASSDAGQGSYEQYF
>TRBV12-5|TRBJ1-4|TRBD1|-
TGTGCTAGTGGGGCCGCCGGGACAGCTGATGAAAAACTGTTTTTT
CASGAAGTADEKLFF
>TRBV2|TRBJ1-2|-|-
TGTGCCAGCAGTGAATGGGCAGCTAACTATGGCTACACCTTC
CASSEWAANYGYTF
>TRBV15|TRBJ2-7|TRBD1|once
TGTGCCACCAGCAGCGGGACAGGGACCGAGCAGTACTTC
CATSSGTGTEQYF
>TRBV6-4|TRBJ1-2|-|once
TGTGCCAGCAGCCCCGGGACCATGTCAGATGGCTACACCTTC
CASSPGTMSDGYTF
>TRBV11-2|TRBJ1-5|TRBD1|few
TGTGCCAGCAGCCCCACAGGGGTCTTTAATCAGCCCCAGCATTTT
CASSPTGVFNQPQHF
>TRBV7-9|TRBJ2-3|TRBD2|-
TGTGCCAGCAGCGAGGGACTAGCGGGGGACCGGACAGATACGCAGTATTTT
CASSEGLAGDRTDTQYF
>TRBV3-1/TRBV3-2|TRBJ2-1|TRBD2|-
TGTGCCAGCAGCCGCGGGACTAGCGGGGGGTACAATGAGCAGTTCTTC
CASSRGTSGGYNEQFF
>TRBV4-1|TRBJ1-2|-|-
TGCGCCAGCAGCGAAGTGGGGGCTTCGAAGGGCTACACCTTC
CASSEVGASKGYTF
>TRBV3-1/TRBV3-2|TRBJ1-5|TRBD1|-
TGTGCCAGCAGCCAGGGACAGGACCATCAGCCCCAGCATTTT
CASSQGQDHQPQHF
>TRBV6-5|TRBJ1-1|TRBD1|once
TGTGCCAGCGCTCTGAGGACAGGGGGTAACACTGAAGCTTTCTTT
CASALRTGGNTEAFF
>TRBV6-1|TRBJ1-2|TRBD1|-
TGTGCCAGCAGTGAAGCTCAGGGGGCCCATTACTATGGCTACACCTTC
CASSEAQGAHYYGYTF
>TRBV19|TRBJ1-2|TRBD1|once
TGTGCCAGTTGTCGTGACAGGGCGACCTATGGCTACACCTTC
CASCRDRATYGYTF
>TRBV7-7|TRBJ1-2|TRBD1|-
TGTGCCAGCATCAAGCCAAGGGGGCAGGGGGCGAATTTCTATGGCTACACCTTC
CASIKPRGQGANFYGYTF
>TRBV27|TRBJ2-3|-|-
TGTGCCAGCAGTCCCAGCCCTACCGCGAGGGATACGCAGTATTTT
CASSPSPTARDTQYF
>TRBV21-1|TRBJ2-2|-|-
TGTGCCAGCAGCAAACAGGGGAACACCGGGGAGCTGTTTTTT
CASSKQGNTGELFF
>TRBV4-1|TRBJ2-1|-|-
TGCGCCAGCAGCCAATCCCCGGACAGAGCCTCCTACAATGAGCAGTTCTTC
CASSQSPDRASYNEQFF
>TRBV18|TRBJ2-7|-|once
TGTGCCAGCTCACCAGAAGGCAGCTCCTACGAGCAGTACTTC
CASSPEGSSYEQYF
>TRBV19|TRBJ1-2|-|-
TGTGCCAGTAGTATGGTCTCCAGGGCCCCAAACTATGGCTACACCTTC
CASSMVSRAPNYGYTF
>TRBV2|TRBJ1-5|-|once
TGTGCCAGCAGGAATAGCAATCAGCCCCAGCATTTT
CASRNSNQPQHF
>TRBV13|TRBJ2-7|-|-
TGTGCCAGCAGCTCGAGACACCAGTACGAGCAGTACTTC
CASSSRHQYEQYF
>TRBV24-1|TRBJ1-1|-|-
TGTGCCACCAGTGACCCGAGTGGAGGGAACACTGAAGCTTTCTTT
CATSDPSGGNTEAFF
>TRBV18|TRBJ2-6|TRBD1|-
TGTGCCAGCTCACCACAAGGGGGCTCGGGGGCCAACGTCCTGACTTTC
CASSPQGGSGANVLTF
>TRBV5-1|TRBJ2-7|TRBD1|-
TGCGCCAGCAGCCTGGACAGGGCTTCCCACGAGCAGTACTTC
CASSLDRASHEQYF
>TRBV5-1|TRBJ1-6|-|-
TGCGCCAGCAGCCCATCAGGGCAGCTGAGCTCCTATAATTCACCCCTCCACTTT
CASSPSGQLSSYNSPLHF
>TRBV12-3/TRBV12-4|TRBJ1-4|-|-
TGTGCCAGCAGTTTATTGAATGAAAAACTGTTTTTT
CASSLLNEKLFF
>TRBV15|TRBJ1-2|-|few
TGTGCCACCAGCAGAGATCGTCAGGGCCAGGGGTTGGGCTACACCTTC
CATSRDRQGQGLGYTF
>TRBV18|TRBJ1-1|-|-
TGTGCCAGCTCCCTAGGACGGGGGAACACTGAAGCTTTCTTT
CASSLGRGNTEAFF
>TRBV4-2|TRBJ1-2|-|-
TGTGCCAGCAGCCAAGCCGGGACGGTCGGTACTAACTATGGCTACACCTTC
CASSQAGTVGTNYGYTF
>TRBV9|TRBJ1-6|TRBD1|-
TGTGCCAGCAGCTCTCGGACAGGGAGGAATTCACCCCTCCACTTT
CASSSRTGRNSPLHF
>TRBV13|TRBJ2-6|-|-
TGTGCCAGCAGCTCTCCGACTTCCCTTGTAGGGGCCAACGTCCTGACTTTC
CASSSPTSLVGANVLTF
>TRBV25-1|TRBJ2-1|-|-
TGTGCCAGCAGTACGGACAGCAAATACAATGAGCAGTTCTTC
CASSTDSKYNEQFF
>TRBV27|TRBJ1-3|-|-
TGTGCCAGCAGTTATACGACCCCCCCAGGAAACACCATATATTTT
CASSYTTPPGNTIYF
>TRBV6-5|TRBJ2-1|-|-
TGTGCCAGCAGCGGATTCACAGCACAGTCTCATGAGCAGTTCTTC
CASSGFTAQSHEQFF
>TRBV3-1/TRBV3-2|TRBJ1-2|-|-
TGTGCCAGCAGAGAATACCTTGGCGGGGGGCCGGGAGGCTACACCTTC
CASREYLGGGPGGYTF